This TCR beta chain was recovered during a study of T cells in narcolepsy. Study background: Donors had narcolepsy type 1 or type 2, or were healthy controls. The study's findings and limits: Blood of same and different patients, but not healthy controls, reportedly held recurring autoreactive clonotypes. In some patient and control memory CD4+ samples, autoreactive clones were absent. Comparing one patient's CSF and blood CD4+ clonotypes highlighted HCRT- and TRIB2-specific autoreactive clonotypes.

TCRdb's copy holds only in-frame clones and misses some; the assay was immunoSEQ multiplex PCR. The data hold 30,000 to 35,000 clones, with approximately 85% observed a single time. A note on this clone: The antigen remains undetermined.

CDR3 size: 11 residues. Germline V gives CDR1 SGHTA, CDR2 FQGNSA. The ends were cut back, 5 bases at V and 3 bases at J, with 2 bases in the middle. The chain joins TRBV7-2 to TRBJ2-1; D not resolved. The receptor was isolated from a human donor with narcolepsy. Material: CD45RA- memory CD4+ T cells from PBMCs. The CDR3 DNA follows: TGTGCCAGCAGCCGCTACAATGAGCAGTTCTTC. Encoded protein: CASSRYNEQFF.